A selection of T cell receptor beta chains follows, all from one sample in a study of T and B cells in COVID-19 patients. TCRdb recomputed calls from the multiplex PCR reads with MiXCR, one row per CDR3 protein. The repertoire has fewer than 10,000 distinct CDR3 sequences, 31% of them found once; the top ten carry approximately 23%. The sequencing input was blood. These receptors all come from a human donor who had recovered from COVID-19. CDR3s include the opening cysteine and the closing phenylalanine or tryptophan. The D gene is left open where the match is weak. Size is omitted from some rows. Given values are once, few, many or a class for expanded clones.

clone_size j_call d_call v_call cdr3_aa cdr3_nt
few TRBJ1-6 TRBD1 TRBV20-1 CSARQDRGYSPLHF TGCAGTGCAAGGCAGGACAGGGGGTATTCACCCCTCCACTTT
. TRBJ1-1 . TRBV5-3 CARSHLGRPQAFF TGTGCCAGAAGCCACTTGGGCCGACCCCAAGCTTTCTTT
. TRBJ1-4 . TRBV12-3/TRBV12-4 CASSLSGISEKLFF TGTGCCAGCAGTTTGTCAGGGATCTCTGAAAAACTGTTTTTT
. TRBJ1-1 TRBD1 TRBV15 CATSKGQGASRRTEAFF TGTGCCACCAGCAAAGGACAGGGGGCCTCTCGGAGGACTGAAGCTTTCTTT
medium-sized TRBJ2-2 . TRBV27 CASSLGTSRGGELFF TGTGCCAGCAGTTTAGGCACTAGTCGGGGCGGGGAGCTGTTTTTT
. TRBJ2-2 . TRBV5-6 CASSLVELGNTGELFF TGCGCCAGCAGCTTGGTTGAATTGGGGAACACCGGGGAGCTGTTTTTT
few TRBJ1-5 TRBD1 TRBV12-3/TRBV12-4 CASNRQGRNQPQHF TGTGCCAGCAACCGACAGGGGCGGAATCAGCCCCAGCATTTT
few TRBJ2-1 TRBD1 TRBV7-6 CASSSHRGIPYNEQFF TGTGCCAGCAGCTCCCACAGGGGGATCCCCTACAATGAGCAGTTCTTC
. TRBJ1-2 . TRBV6-6 CASSYGPPNQGYGYTF TGTGCCAGCAGTTACGGCCCACCTAACCAGGGCTATGGCTACACCTTC
. TRBJ1-5 TRBD1 TRBV5-4 CASSLDGGQGNQPQHF TGTGCCAGCAGCTTGGATGGTGGACAGGGAAATCAGCCCCAGCATTTT
. TRBJ2-1 TRBD2 TRBV7-9 CASSSRGGRSYNEQFF TGTGCCAGCAGCTCCCGGGGGGGCAGGTCCTACAATGAGCAGTTCTTC
medium-sized TRBJ2-7 . TRBV18 CASSLQTAMSSYEQYF TGTGCCAGCTCACTACAGACAGCCATGAGCTCCTACGAGCAGTACTTC
few TRBJ1-2 . TRBV5-5 CASSLWYRSGLGYGYTF TGTGCCAGCAGCTTGTGGTACAGGTCGGGCCTGGGGTATGGCTACACCTTC
medium-sized TRBJ2-3 . TRBV19 CASRISLRAGTDTQYF TGTGCCAGTAGGATCTCGTTGAGGGCCGGCACAGATACGCAGTATTTT
. TRBJ1-6 TRBD1 TRBV6-1 CASGGQASSYNSPLHF TGTGCCAGCGGGGGACAGGCGAGCTCCTATAATTCACCCCTCCACTTT
. TRBJ1-1 TRBD1 TRBV19 CASSRQGFLGHTEAFF TGTGCCAGTAGCCGACAGGGTTTTCTTGGACACACTGAAGCTTTCTTT
. TRBJ2-5 . TRBV5-1 CASSLAGGSQETQYF TGCGCCAGCAGCTTGGCGGGGGGCTCCCAAGAGACCCAGTACTTC
few TRBJ1-5 TRBD1 TRBV4-2 CASSQDGQDRFFDSNQPQHF TGTGCCAGCAGCCAAGATGGCCAGGACAGGTTCTTCGATAGCAATCAGCCCCAGCATTTT
. TRBJ2-7 TRBD1 TRBV18 CASSLADRVGEQYF TGTGCCAGCTCACTTGCGGACAGGGTTGGCGAGCAGTACTTC
few TRBJ1-2 . TRBV12-3/TRBV12-4 CASTWGDGYTF TGTGCCAGCACTTGGGGGGATGGCTACACCTTC
medium-sized TRBJ2-6 . TRBV19 CASKWAANPGANVLTF TGTGCCAGTAAATGGGCAGCAAACCCTGGGGCCAACGTCCTGACTTTC
medium-sized TRBJ2-7 . TRBV18 CASSPIGLYEQYF TGTGCCAGCTCACCAATCGGCCTCTACGAGCAGTACTTC
once TRBJ2-3 . TRBV5-1 CASSHLGASGTDTQYF TGCGCCAGCAGCCATCTGGGGGCATCGGGCACAGATACGCAGTATTTT
few TRBJ1-1 . TRBV6-2/TRBV6-3 CASSRAGGGEAFF TGTGCCAGCAGTCGGGCGGGGGGAGGTGAAGCTTTCTTT
medium-sized TRBJ2-7 TRBD1 TRBV5-4 CASSSRGHQEQYF TGTGCCAGCAGCTCCAGGGGGCACCAGGAGCAGTACTTC
. TRBJ2-3 TRBD2 TRBV20-1 CSARGGTSGSTDTQYF TGCAGTGCTAGAGGTGGGACTAGCGGTAGCACAGATACGCAGTATTTT
few TRBJ1-3 . TRBV13 CASSLEGVSGNTIYF TGTGCCAGCAGCTTAGAGGGGGTGTCTGGAAACACCATATATTTT
medium-sized TRBJ2-1 . TRBV6-5 CASRKLDEQFF TGTGCCAGCAGGAAGCTGGATGAGCAGTTCTTC
medium-sized TRBJ2-2 TRBD1 TRBV6-5 CASEGTGAGELFF TGTGCCAGCGAGGGGACAGGGGCCGGGGAGCTGTTTTTT
medium-sized TRBJ1-2 . TRBV5-6 CASMIESYGYTF TGTGCCAGCATGATAGAGAGCTATGGCTACACCTTC
. TRBJ2-7 . TRBV5-4 CASSRTSEQYF TGTGCCAGCAGCCGCACCTCCGAGCAGTACTTC
few TRBJ1-1 . TRBV5-5 CASSPITSNHEAFF TGTGCCAGCAGCCCGATTACAAGCAACCATGAAGCTTTCTTT
. TRBJ2-6 . TRBV7-2 CASTRNRISGANVLTF TGTGCCAGCACCCGAAACCGGATTTCTGGGGCCAACGTCCTGACTTTC
. TRBJ2-7 TRBD1 TRBV6-6 CASSPPRTGSYEQYF TGTGCCAGCAGTCCTCCTAGGACAGGTTCCTACGAGCAGTACTTC
. TRBJ2-5 . TRBV13 CASSLVQETQYF TGTGCCAGCAGCTTAGTCCAGGAGACCCAGTACTTC
. TRBJ1-5 . TRBV30 CAWTTGLNQPQHF TGTGCCTGGACCACAGGGTTGAATCAGCCCCAGCATTTT
medium-sized TRBJ2-7 . TRBV5-5 CASSYTGSEQYF TGTGCCAGCAGCTATACAGGGAGCGAGCAGTACTTC
medium-sized TRBJ1-2 TRBD1 TRBV27 CASSLRQGNYGYTF TGTGCCAGCAGTTTGAGACAGGGGAACTATGGCTACACCTTC
. TRBJ2-1 TRBD2 TRBV5-1 CASSLRGGSYNEQFF TGCGCCAGCAGCCTTCGGGGGGGGTCCTACAATGAGCAGTTCTTC
medium-sized TRBJ2-1 . TRBV6-2/TRBV6-3 CASSYERVAEQFF TGTGCCAGCAGTTATGAGCGGGTGGCTGAGCAGTTCTTC
once TRBJ1-5 . TRBV10-3 CAISEPGHSNQPQHF TGTGCCATCAGTGAACCGGGACACTCCAATCAGCCCCAGCATTTT
. TRBJ2-3 . TRBV7-2 CASSPGLSGVDTQYF TGTGCCAGCAGCCCGGGTCTTAGCGGAGTAGATACGCAGTATTTT
. TRBJ2-7 . TRBV5-1 CASRFRGDGYEQYF TGCGCCAGCCGGTTTCGTGGAGACGGGTACGAGCAGTACTTC
medium-sized TRBJ1-4 TRBD1 TRBV19 CASSTPVGQRSKLFF TGTGCCAGTAGTACTCCCGTGGGACAGAGGTCAAAACTGTTTTTT
. TRBJ2-1 TRBD1 TRBV10-2 CASIGTGGHEQFF TGCGCCAGCATTGGGACAGGGGGTCATGAGCAGTTCTTC
. TRBJ2-7 . TRBV29-1 CSVLGAHEQYF TGCAGCGTCCTGGGGGCCCACGAGCAGTACTTC